These 5 T cell receptor beta chains were sequenced from one sample in a study of CD8 T cells in ankylosing spondylitis. TCRdb reanalysed the 5' RACE reads using MiXCR and keeps one entry per CDR3 protein. The sample includes some 340,000 distinct CDR3 sequences, roughly 14% of them seen just once. Material for sequencing was blood, either unsorted or a sorted T cell fraction (not recorded which). Source of these receptors: a male donor with ankylosing spondylitis or in good health (not recorded which).

This chain links TRBV3-1 with TRBJ1-2; D is unclear. With 0 bases removed from V and 4 bases from J, the gap between germline ends came to 9 bases. Germline V gene lookup returns CDR1 LGHDT and CDR2 YNNKEL (reference sequence). This CDR3 is built from 14 residues. CDR3 DNA: TGTGCCAGCAGCCAAGATCGAAGGGCCTATGGCTACACCTTC. As protein: CASSQDRRAYGYTF.

There are many counts of this clonotype. The V and J genes are TRBV4-1 and TRBJ2-1; 11 nucleotides match TRBD2. Per germline, CDR1 MGHRA and CDR2 YSYEKL. After removal of 0 bases from V and 1 base from J, the junction contained 8 bases not matched to a gene. This CDR3 is 19 amino acids long. In DNA form, the CDR3 reads TGCGCCAGCAGCCAAGACCCTAGCGGGGGGCAGGTGTCCTACAATGAGCAGTTCTTC. Encoded protein: CASSQDPSGGQVSYNEQFF.

This clonotype was counted between two and nine times. The chain is built from TRBV27 and TRBJ2-3; tentatively, D is TRBD2 (5 bases). Trimming stripped 5 bases from V and 8 bases from J, with 11 bases between. The CDR3 is made up of 12 amino acids. The germline V gene encodes CDR1 MNHEY and CDR2 SMNVEV (reference sequence). The CDR3 region has the DNA TGTGCCAGCAGTATGAGGGCAGGTACGCAGTATTTT. Protein: CASSMRAGTQYF.

This clonotype was counted only a few times. This chain uses TRBV10-2 with TRBJ1-2; unclear D gene. Deletions cut 7 bases from V and 2 bases from J, with 11 bases between. Germline CDR1 reads WSHSY; CDR2 reads SAAADI. The CDR3 has 13 amino acids. The CDR3 DNA reads as TGCGCCAGCATTTCGACGGTAAACTATGGCTACACCTTC. This sequence encodes CASISTVNYGYTF.

The V call is TRBV20-1, the J call TRBJ2-1, with 7 bases matching TRBD2. The trim removed 6 bases at V and 6 bases at J, leaving 11 bases unmatched. The CDR3 runs to 14 residues. Germline V CDR1 and CDR2: DFQATT, SNEGSKA (reference sequence). In nucleotides, the CDR3 is TGCAGTGCCGAGCCCTTGCGGGAGCTCAATGAGCAGTTCTTC. Translating it yields CSAEPLRELNEQFF.